These 27 T cell receptor beta chains came from one sample sequenced in a study of cytomegalovirus exposure and HLA in healthy donors. TCRdb keeps only in-frame clones here, not all; method: immunoSEQ multiplex PCR. The sample lists about 250,000 clones; about 90% were seen once. The specimen was PBMCs. The receptors come from a man in his late teens or twenties in good health and CMV-seropositive.

This clone has only one observation. The chain is built from TRBV9 and TRBJ2-3; TRBD2 matches at 11 bases. CDR1 and CDR2 (germline): SGDLS, YYNGEE. Losses at the gene ends were 7 bases for V and 4 bases for J; bases not matched to a gene: 5. The CDR3 is made up of 14 amino acids. As DNA, the CDR3 is TGTGCCAGCGCGGCTAGCGGGAGGTCAGATACGCAGTATTTT. This gives the protein CASAASGRSDTQYF. The full variable domain, with the rest looked up from reference TRBV9 and TRBJ2-3, is DSGVTQTPKHLITATGQRVTLRCSPRSGDLSVYWYQQSLDQGLQFLIQYYNGEERAKGNILERFSAQQFPDLHSELNLSSLELGDSALYFCASAASGRSDTQYFGPGTRLTVL.

The V gene is TRBV6-4, the J gene TRBJ2-3; 7 nucleotides agree with TRBD2. The CDR3 has 13 residues. V shed 5 bases and J 6 bases; nucleotides not matched to a gene: 5. CDR1 is MRHNA, CDR2 SNTAGT, per germline. The CDR3 coding sequence is TGTGCCAGCAGTCCAACACTAGCGGATACGCAGTATTTT. Its protein is CASSPTLADTQYF.

The CDR3 nucleotides read TGTGCCAGCAGGCCGACGGGGGAGGGGACTGAAGCTTTCTTT. This encodes CASRPTGEGTEAFF. The chain employs TRBV6-6 and TRBJ1-1, with D possibly TRBD1 on 5 matching bases. There are 14 residues in the CDR3. V lost 6 bases, J lost 5 bases, and 16 bases lay in between. Germline V CDR1 and CDR2: MNHNY, SVGAGI (reference sequence).

V is TRBV5-4 and J is TRBJ2-7, with D possibly matching TRBD2 (6 bases). CDR3 length equals 14 residues. Germline lookup yields CDR1 SGHNT and CDR2 YYREEE (reference sequence). Trimming removed 3 bases from V and 2 bases from J, with 12 bases in between. This CDR3 is CASSSLARPYEQYF. The CDR3 DNA reads TGTGCCAGCAGCTCGCTAGCGAGACCCTACGAGCAGTACTTC.

The genes are TRBV6-5 and TRBJ1-1; D gene uncertain. Germline values: CDR1 MNHEY, CDR2 SVGAGI. The CDR3 length is 13 residues. The V gene lost 3 bases and the J gene lost 5 bases, with 10 bases spanning the gap. For the CDR3, the DNA is TGTGCCAGCAGTTATGGGCAGGAAACTGAAGCTTTCTTT. Encoded protein: CASSYGQETEAFF.

V and J are TRBV7-8 and TRBJ1-2; weak D call: TRBD1 (5 bases). V shed 1 base and J shed 7 bases, with 28 bases lying between them. Germline loops: CDR1 SGHVS, CDR2 FQNEAQ. The CDR3 is made up of 19 amino acids. CDR3 nucleotides: TGTGCCAGCAGCTTAGGCGGGCGGGGGGAATTCACGACTCCTATTGGCTACACCTTC. Translating gives CASSLGGRGEFTTPIGYTF.

The rearrangement links TRBV30 to TRBJ2-7; D remains ambiguous. This CDR3 region has 16 residues. The germline V gene has CDR1 GTSNPN and CDR2 SVGIG (reference sequence). With 3 bases removed from V and 4 bases from J, the gap between germline ends came to 22 bases. The CDR3 DNA follows: TGTGCCTGGAGCCGTAAGCTTGGCAGGATCCTTTACGAGCAGTACTTC. Translating it yields CAWSRKLGRILYEQYF. Full variable domain (remainder filled in from reference TRBV30 and TRBJ2-7): SQTIHQWPATLVQPVGSPLSLECTVEGTSNPNLYWYRQAAGRGLQLLFYSVGIGQISSEVPQNLSASRPQDRQFILSSKKLLLSDSGFYLCAWSRKLGRILYEQYFGPGTRLTVT.

The count of this clone is one. The V gene is TRBV7-9, the J gene TRBJ2-4; D ambiguous. This CDR3 comprises 16 residues. V was cut by 5 bases and J by 0 bases, with 14 bases left in between. Germline V gene data show CDR1 as SEHNR and CDR2 as FQNEAQ (reference sequence). In nucleotides, the CDR3 is TGTGCCAGCAGCCCGTCGACACCTCTAGCCAAAAACATTCAGTACTTC. It codes for CASSPSTPLAKNIQYF. The entire variable domain, with the rest obtained from reference TRBV7-9 and TRBJ2-4, is as follows: DTGVSQNPRHKITKRGQNVTFRCDPISEHNRLYWYRQTLGQGPEFLTYFQNEAQLEKSRLLSDRFSAERPKGSFSTLEIQRTEQGDSAMYLCASSPSTPLAKNIQYFGAGTRLSVL.

This rearrangement joins TRBV11-1 to TRBJ1-2; TRBD1 aligns across 8 bases. V lost 5 bases and J lost 3; bases outside the gene matches: 17. The CDR3 is 18 residues long. Germline CDR1 SGHAT, CDR2 FQDESV (reference sequence). Here the CDR3 DNA reads TGTGCCAGCAGCCGCGCCGGACAGGGATGGCGGGCTGACTATGGCTACACCTTC. Encoded protein: CASSRAGQGWRADYGYTF.

This chain joins TRBV27 and TRBJ1-2, with TRBD1 matching 7 bases. After removal of 5 bases from V and 8 bases from J, the junction contained 8 bases not matched to a gene. Germline V gene sequence: CDR1 MNHEY, CDR2 SMNVEV (reference sequence). This CDR3 has 13 amino acids. In DNA, the CDR3 is TGTGCCAGCAGTCCCGCTACAGGGGAAGGCTACACCTTC. Its protein product is CASSPATGEGYTF.

V usage is TRBV28 and J usage is TRBJ2-7; D perhaps matches TRBD2 (6 bases). The length of the CDR3 is 14 residues. V lost 5 bases, J lost 3 bases, and 14 bases lay in between. CDR1 and CDR2 from the germline V gene are MDHEN and SYDVKM. The CDR3 region is CASSHRDFFYEQYF. Written as DNA, the CDR3 is TGTGCCAGCAGTCACCGGGACTTCTTCTACGAGCAGTACTTC.

V usage is TRBV11-3 and J usage is TRBJ2-2; D is possibly TRBD2 (5 bases). CDR1 is SGHNT, CDR2 YENEEA, per germline. The V gene lost 7 bases and the J gene lost 8 bases, with 11 bases spanning the gap. The CDR3 is 12 residues long. CDR3 nucleotide sequence: TGTGCCAGCACCCATAGGGAGGGGGAGCTGTTTTTT. As protein: CASTHREGELFF. Drawing the rest from reference TRBV11-3 and TRBJ2-2, the complete variable domain is EAGVVQSPRYKIIEKKQPVAFWCNPISGHNTLYWYLQNLGQGPELLIRYENEEAVDDSQLPKDRFSAERLKGVDSTLKIQPAELGDSAVYLCASTHREGELFFGEGSRLTVL.

This clone was counted a few times. The rearrangement joins TRBV11-2 to TRBJ1-2, with TRBD1 matching 7 bases. In germline, CDR1 is SGHAT, CDR2 FQNNGV. The CDR3 extends over 15 amino acids. V was clipped by 5 bases and J by 3 bases; unmatched bases: 9. CDR3 in amino acids: CASSLDRTSYYGYTF. CDR3 DNA: TGTGCCAGCAGCCTGGACAGGACCTCTTACTATGGCTACACCTTC.

J is TRBJ2-1 and V is TRBV7-2, with D perhaps TRBD1 (5 bases). V dropped 1 base and J dropped 6 bases, with 16 bases sitting between them. The CDR3 consists of 16 residues. Germline V CDR1 and CDR2: SGHTA, FQGNSA. CDR3: CASSLVPGMLSNEQFF. Here the CDR3 DNA reads TGTGCCAGCAGCTTAGTGCCAGGGATGTTATCCAATGAGCAGTTCTTC.

The chain combines TRBV29-1 with TRBJ2-3, with 13 nucleotides matching TRBD2. J was trimmed by 0 bases and V by 3 bases; bases with no gene match: 6. The CDR3 sequence is 17 residues long. Germline-derived CDR1 and CDR2 are SQVTM and ANQGSEA. CDR3 coding DNA: TGCAGCGTTGAGGGGCGACTAGCGGGGGGTAGCACAGATACGCAGTATTTT. Its translation is CSVEGRLAGGSTDTQYF.

V gene TRBV7-9 combines with J gene TRBJ2-7, with 7 bases fitting TRBD2. Germline V gene lookup returns CDR1 SEHNR and CDR2 FQNEAQ (reference sequence). V lost 1 base to trimming and J lost 0 bases; unmatched junction nucleotides: 3. There are 15 residues in the CDR3. The CDR3 region has the DNA TGTGCCAGCAGCTTAGAGCGGGGACCCTCCTACGAGCAGTACTTC. Protein product: CASSLERGPSYEQYF.

The chain carries TRBV7-9 and TRBJ2-7; D possibly corresponds to TRBD1 (5 bases). Trimming cost V 5 bases and J 3 bases, with 11 bases left between them. The CDR3 is 13 amino acids. Germline V CDR1 and CDR2: SEHNR, FQNEAQ (reference sequence). The CDR3 region is CASSRRQIYEQYF. The DNA of the CDR3 is TGTGCCAGCAGCCGAAGACAGATCTACGAGCAGTACTTC.

This clone has only one observation. The chain combines TRBV5-1 with TRBJ1-1, with TRBD1 matching over 8 bases. This CDR3 is 16 amino acids long. CDR1 is SGHRS, CDR2 YFSETQ, per germline. V dropped 1 base and J dropped 0; count of bases not matched to a gene: 5. This CDR3 reads CASSLSQGALNTEAFF. Written as DNA, the CDR3 is TGCGCCAGCAGCTTGAGTCAGGGGGCCCTGAACACTGAAGCTTTCTTT.

The chain has TRBV2 and TRBJ2-2; D may be TRBD2 (5 bases). The length of the CDR3 is 13 residues. Deletions cut 6 bases from V and 4 bases from J, with 9 bases between. Germline CDR1 and CDR2: SNHLY and FYNNEI. For the CDR3, the DNA is TGTGCCAGCAGGGGAGCCATCACCGGGGAGCTGTTTTTT. This translates into CASRGAITGELFF.

The chain employs TRBV6-6 and TRBJ2-3; TRBD2 is a possible D gene (6 bases). This CDR3 region has 13 residues. The V end lost 8 bases, the J end lost 11 bases, and 20 bases lay between the germline ends. Germline loops: CDR1 MNHNY, CDR2 SVGAGI (reference sequence). The chain's CDR3 is CASSHQKEGMQYF. The CDR3 DNA reads as TGTGCCAGCTCCCATCAGAAGGAGGGAATGCAGTATTTT.

This rearrangement joins TRBV5-6 to TRBJ1-1; 8 nucleotides match TRBD1. The CDR3 runs 16 residues. The junction had 10 bases not matched to a gene; V was cut back by 0 bases and J by 6 bases. Germline V gives CDR1 SGHDT, CDR2 YYEEEE. The chain's CDR3 is CASSLVAGGDLAEAFF. The CDR3 nucleotides read TGTGCCAGCAGCTTGGTGGCAGGGGGCGATCTCGCTGAAGCTTTCTTT.

J is TRBJ2-5 and V is TRBV18; D unresolved. CDR1 and CDR2 (germline): KGHSH, LQKENI. This CDR3 has 14 amino acids. V was trimmed by 5 bases and J by 3 bases, leaving 13 bases between them. Written as DNA, the CDR3 is TGTGCCAGCTCATCGGACCTTTCGGAAGAGACCCAGTACTTC. It translates to CASSSDLSEETQYF.

The V call is TRBV5-4, the J call TRBJ1-2, with 9 nucleotides matching TRBD1. The CDR3 runs 15 residues. CDR1 and CDR2 from the germline V gene are SGHNT and YYREEE (reference sequence). The V gene end was trimmed by 5 bases and the J gene end by 0 bases; junction bases not matched to a gene: 5. DNA of the CDR3: TGTGCCAGCAGAGGACAGGGGCTTCCTAACTATGGCTACACCTTC. Translating gives CASRGQGLPNYGYTF.

This clone is a singleton in its sample. The chain recombines TRBV27 with TRBJ2-7; 9 nucleotides line up with TRBD1. This CDR3 spans 15 amino acids. Germline values: CDR1 MNHEY, CDR2 SMNVEV (reference sequence). After removal of 5 bases from V and 7 bases from J, the junction contained 12 bases not matched to a gene. The CDR3 here is CASSLSGTGRWEQYF. CDR3 coding DNA: TGTGCCAGCAGTCTCTCCGGGACAGGGAGATGGGAGCAGTACTTC.

This clone came up once. The chain joins TRBV4-2 to TRBJ2-1, with TRBD2 matching over 10 bases. Trimming cost V 3 bases and J 2 bases; bases outside gene matches: 10. CDR1 is LGHNA, CDR2 YNFKEQ, per germline. This CDR3 contains 18 residues. The CDR3: CASSQTSRAGGPYNEQFF. CDR3 nucleotide sequence: TGTGCCAGCAGCCAGACCTCGCGAGCGGGAGGGCCCTACAATGAGCAGTTCTTC.

This clone was recorded only once. The chain is built from TRBV2 and TRBJ2-3; the match to TRBD1 covers 11 bases. With 1 base clipped from V and 4 bases from J, the junction kept 1 base outside the gene matches. CDR1 and CDR2 (germline): SNHLY, FYNNEI. The CDR3 length is 15 residues. CDR3 coding DNA: TGTGCCAGCAGTGAAGAGGGACAGGGGGCAGATACGCAGTATTTT. Encoded protein: CASSEEGQGADTQYF.

The chain combines TRBV30 with TRBJ2-1; TRBD2 matches at 14 bases. The CDR3 extends over 16 amino acids. Looked up from germline, CDR1 is GTSNPN and CDR2 is SVGIG (reference sequence). The junction had 6 bases not matched to a gene; V was cut back by 2 bases and J by 6 bases. CDR3 protein: CAWSFPGLAGVNEQFF. Here the CDR3 DNA reads TGTGCCTGGAGTTTCCCGGGACTAGCGGGAGTCAATGAGCAGTTCTTC.